The present T cell receptor (beta chain) was sequenced within a study of cytomegalovirus exposure and HLA in healthy donors. Findings and caveats of the study: Sequence variants that were highly shared formed a cluster that was likely a sequencing artifact.

The primer mix had 60 Vbeta and 13 Jbeta primers. As processed by the authors: Later work found 74 million or so unique TCR beta chains, with 10 million to 14 million shared. Produced via immunoSEQ multiplex PCR; TCRdb's table is partial and in-frame only. The V and J calls and clone size were taken over from that table, and D and trimming were inferred from the DNA. This repertoire shows approximately 300,000 clones, roughly four fifths found once; its top ten account for 1.5% to 2%. A word on this clone: Its antigen is currently unknown. Other DNA sequences in this specimen translate into the identical CDR3.

This sequence was found in a woman aged 40 to 49 in good health and CMV-seropositive. Sequenced sample: PBMCs.

CDR3 bases: TGTGCCAGCAGCTTATTCGGTAGAGACACTGAAGCTTTCTTT. Protein sequence: CASSLFGRDTEAFF. The chain employs TRBV7-9 and TRBJ1-1; no clear D. CDR1 is SEHNR, CDR2 FQNEAQ, per germline (reference sequence). CDR3 size: 14 residues. Trimming pared 2 bases from V and 3 bases from J, leaving 10 bases between.